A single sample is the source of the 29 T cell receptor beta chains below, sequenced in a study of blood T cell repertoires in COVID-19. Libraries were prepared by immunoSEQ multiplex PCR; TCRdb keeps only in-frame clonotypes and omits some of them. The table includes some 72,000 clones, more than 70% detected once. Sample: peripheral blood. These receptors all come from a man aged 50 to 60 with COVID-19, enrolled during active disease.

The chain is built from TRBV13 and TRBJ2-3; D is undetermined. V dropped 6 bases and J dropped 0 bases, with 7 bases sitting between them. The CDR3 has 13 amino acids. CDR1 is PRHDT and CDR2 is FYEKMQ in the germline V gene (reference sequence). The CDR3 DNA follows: TGTGCCAGCAGATATACTAGCACAGATACGCAGTATTTT. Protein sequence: CASRYTSTDTQYF.

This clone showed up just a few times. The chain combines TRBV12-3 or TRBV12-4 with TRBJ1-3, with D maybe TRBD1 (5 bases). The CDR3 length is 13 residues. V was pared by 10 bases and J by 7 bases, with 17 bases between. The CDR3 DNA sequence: TGTGCCACCGCTGGGGGGATTTGGAACACCATATATTTT. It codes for CATAGGIWNTIYF.

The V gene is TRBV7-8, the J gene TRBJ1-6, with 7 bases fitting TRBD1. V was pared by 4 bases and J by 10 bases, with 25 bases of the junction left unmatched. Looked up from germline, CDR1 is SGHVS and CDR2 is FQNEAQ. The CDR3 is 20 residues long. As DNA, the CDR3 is TGTGCCAGCAGCTCCACCATTCAAAATTCTTCGGGACAGAGGAGGTCACCCCTCCACTTT. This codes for CASSSTIQNSSGQRRSPLHF.

The DNA of the CDR3 is TGTGCCAGCGCCTCGTTTGGACGGATCGGGGAGGGCTACACCTTC. Translation gives CASASFGRIGEGYTF. This chain connects TRBV28 to TRBJ1-2; no clear D. Trimming cost V 8 bases and J 8 bases, with 24 bases left between them. CDR1 is MDHEN, CDR2 SYDVKM, per germline. This CDR3 comprises 15 residues.

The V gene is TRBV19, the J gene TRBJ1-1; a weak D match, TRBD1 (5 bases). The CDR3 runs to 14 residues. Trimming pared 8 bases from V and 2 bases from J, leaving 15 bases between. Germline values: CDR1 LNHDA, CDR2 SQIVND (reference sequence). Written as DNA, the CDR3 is TGTGCCAGTGCCGGCGGACAAATTAACACTGAAGCTTTCTTT. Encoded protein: CASAGGQINTEAFF.

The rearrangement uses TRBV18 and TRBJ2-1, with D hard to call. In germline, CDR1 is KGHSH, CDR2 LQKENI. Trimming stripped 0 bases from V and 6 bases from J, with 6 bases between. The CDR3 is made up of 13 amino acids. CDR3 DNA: TGTGCCAGCTCACCACCGGTCAGCAATGAGCAGTTCTTC. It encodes CASSPPVSNEQFF.

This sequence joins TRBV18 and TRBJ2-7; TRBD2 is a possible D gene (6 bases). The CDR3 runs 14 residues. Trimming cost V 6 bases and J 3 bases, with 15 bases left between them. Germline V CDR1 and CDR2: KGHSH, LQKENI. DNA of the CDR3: TGTGCCAGCTCCTTTTTGGGGACTTACTACGAGCAGTACTTC. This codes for CASSFLGTYYEQYF.

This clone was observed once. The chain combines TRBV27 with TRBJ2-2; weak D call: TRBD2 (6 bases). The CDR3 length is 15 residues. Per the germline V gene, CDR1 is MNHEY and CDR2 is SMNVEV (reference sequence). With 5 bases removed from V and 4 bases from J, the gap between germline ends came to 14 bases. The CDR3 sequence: CASSTPRRGTGELFF. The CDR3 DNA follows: TGTGCCAGCAGTACCCCTAGGAGGGGCACCGGGGAGCTGTTTTTT.

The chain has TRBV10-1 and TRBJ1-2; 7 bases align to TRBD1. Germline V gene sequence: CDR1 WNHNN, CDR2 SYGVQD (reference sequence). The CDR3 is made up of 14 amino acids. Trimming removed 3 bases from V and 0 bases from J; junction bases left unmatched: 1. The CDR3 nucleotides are TGCGCCAGCAGTGAAGGGGGCTCTAACTATGGCTACACCTTC. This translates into CASSEGGSNYGYTF.

The CDR3 DNA sequence: TGTGCCAGCAGCCCCTGGACTAGCGGCTACAATGAGCAGTTCTTC. Protein sequence: CASSPWTSGYNEQFF. The chain joins TRBV27 to TRBJ2-1, with 10 nucleotides matching TRBD2. V was clipped by 6 bases and J by 3 bases; unmatched bases: 5. Per germline, CDR1 MNHEY and CDR2 SMNVEV (reference sequence). The CDR3 is 15 amino acids.

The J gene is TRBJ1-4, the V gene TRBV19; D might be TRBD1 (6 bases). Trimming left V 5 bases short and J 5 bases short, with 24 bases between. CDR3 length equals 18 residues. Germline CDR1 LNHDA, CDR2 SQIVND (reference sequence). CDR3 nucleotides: TGTGCCAGTAGTTTAACAGGGCCTCCCTCCCCTCGGAATGAAAAACTGTTTTTT. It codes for CASSLTGPPSPRNEKLFF. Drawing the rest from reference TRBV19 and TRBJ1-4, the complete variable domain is DGGITQSPKYLFRKEGQNVTLSCEQNLNHDAMYWYRQDPGQGLRLIYYSQIVNDFQKGDIAEGYSVSREKKESFPLTVTSAQKNPTAFYLCASSLTGPPSPRNEKLFFGSGTQLSVL.

This CDR3 reads CASTRQGGVVTEAFF. The CDR3 DNA follows: TGCGCCAGCACGCGACAGGGTGGGGTAGTAACTGAAGCTTTCTTT. This rearrangement joins TRBV5-1 to TRBJ1-1, with 7 bases lining up with TRBD1. The germline V gene encodes CDR1 SGHRS and CDR2 YFSETQ. This CDR3 region has 15 residues. Trimming took 6 bases from V and 5 from J; bases not matched to a gene: 13. The full variable domain, its missing parts supplied by reference TRBV5-1 and TRBJ1-1, is KAGVTQTPRYLIKTRGQQVTLSCSPISGHRSVSWYQQTPGQGLQFLFEYFSETQRNKGNFPGRFSGRQFSNSRSEMNVSTLELGDSALYLCASTRQGGVVTEAFFGQGTRLTVV.

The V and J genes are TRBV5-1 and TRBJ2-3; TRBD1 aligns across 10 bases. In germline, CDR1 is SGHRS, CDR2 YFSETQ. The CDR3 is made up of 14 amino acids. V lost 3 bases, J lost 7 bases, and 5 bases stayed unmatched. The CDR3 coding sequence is TGCGCCAGCAGCTCCGGGACAGGGGCTTATACGCAGTATTTT. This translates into CASSSGTGAYTQYF.

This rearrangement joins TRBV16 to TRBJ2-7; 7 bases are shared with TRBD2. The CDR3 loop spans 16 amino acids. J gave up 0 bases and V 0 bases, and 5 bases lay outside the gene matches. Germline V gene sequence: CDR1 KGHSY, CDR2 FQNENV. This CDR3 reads CASSQSSSGLSYEQYF. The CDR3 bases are TGTGCCAGCAGCCAATCTAGTAGCGGGCTCTCCTACGAGCAGTACTTC.

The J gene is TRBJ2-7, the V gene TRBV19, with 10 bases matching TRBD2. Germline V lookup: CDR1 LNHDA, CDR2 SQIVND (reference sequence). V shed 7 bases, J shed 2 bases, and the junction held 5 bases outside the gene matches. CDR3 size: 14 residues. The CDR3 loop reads CASNQREGAYEQYF. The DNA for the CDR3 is TGTGCCAGTAACCAGCGGGAGGGCGCCTACGAGCAGTACTTC.

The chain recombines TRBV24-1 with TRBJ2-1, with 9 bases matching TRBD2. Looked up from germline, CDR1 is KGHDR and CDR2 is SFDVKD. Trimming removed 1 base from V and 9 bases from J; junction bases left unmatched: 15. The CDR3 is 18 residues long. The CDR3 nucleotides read TGTGCCACCAGTGATTTAGGGTCTAGCGGGAAGGTCCAGGCTGAGCAGTTCTTC. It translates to CATSDLGSSGKVQAEQFF.

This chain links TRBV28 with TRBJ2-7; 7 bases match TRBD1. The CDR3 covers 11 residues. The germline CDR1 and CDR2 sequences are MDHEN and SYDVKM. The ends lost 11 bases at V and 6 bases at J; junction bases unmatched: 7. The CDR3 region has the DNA TGTGCCTCAGACAGGGTCGGCGAGCAGTACTTC. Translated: CASDRVGEQYF.

The chain's CDR3 is CASSWGGEKLFF. CDR3 DNA sequence: TGCGCCAGCAGTTGGGGGGGTGAAAAACTGTTTTTT. The V gene is TRBV10-1, the J gene TRBJ1-4, with D perhaps matching TRBD1 (5 bases). There are 12 residues in the CDR3. Trimming shortened V by 5 bases and J by 7 bases, and 8 bases separated the two germline ends. CDR1 and CDR2 (germline): WNHNN, SYGVQD (reference sequence).

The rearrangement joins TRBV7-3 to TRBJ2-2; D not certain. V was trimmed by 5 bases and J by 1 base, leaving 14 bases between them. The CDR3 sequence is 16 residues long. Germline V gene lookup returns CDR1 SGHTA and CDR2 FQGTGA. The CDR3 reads CASSRYMGRNTGELFF. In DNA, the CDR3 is TGTGCCAGCAGCCGTTACATGGGCAGGAACACCGGGGAGCTGTTTTTT.

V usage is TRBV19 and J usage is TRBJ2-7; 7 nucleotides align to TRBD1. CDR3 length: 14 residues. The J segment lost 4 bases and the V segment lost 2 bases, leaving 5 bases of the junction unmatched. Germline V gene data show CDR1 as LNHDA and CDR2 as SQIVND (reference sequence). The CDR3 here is CASSIPGGRYEQYF. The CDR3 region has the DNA TGTGCCAGTAGTATACCAGGGGGAAGATACGAGCAGTACTTC. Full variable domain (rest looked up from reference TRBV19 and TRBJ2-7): DGGITQSPKYLFRKEGQNVTLSCEQNLNHDAMYWYRQDPGQGLRLIYYSQIVNDFQKGDIAEGYSVSREKKESFPLTVTSAQKNPTAFYLCASSIPGGRYEQYFGPGTRLTVT.

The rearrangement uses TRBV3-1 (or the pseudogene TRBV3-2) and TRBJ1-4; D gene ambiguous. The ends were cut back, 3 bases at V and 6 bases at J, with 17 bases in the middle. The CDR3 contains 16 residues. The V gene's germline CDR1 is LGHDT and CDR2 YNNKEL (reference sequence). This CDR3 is CASSHVGRAGDEKLFF. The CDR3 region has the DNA TGTGCCAGCAGCCACGTTGGTCGGGCGGGCGATGAAAAACTGTTTTTT.

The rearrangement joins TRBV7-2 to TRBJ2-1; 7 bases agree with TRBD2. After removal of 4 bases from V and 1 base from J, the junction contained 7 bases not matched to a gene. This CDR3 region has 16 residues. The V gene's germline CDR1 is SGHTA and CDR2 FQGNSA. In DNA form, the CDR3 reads TGTGCCAGCAGCTCTCTAGCGGACCTTTCCTACAATGAGCAGTTCTTC. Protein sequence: CASSSLADLSYNEQFF. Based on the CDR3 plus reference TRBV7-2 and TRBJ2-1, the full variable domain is GAGVSQSPSNKVTEKGKDVELRCDPISGHTALYWYRQSLGQGLEFLIYFQGNSAPDKSGLPSDRFSAERTGGSVSTLTIQRTQQEDSAVYLCASSSLADLSYNEQFFGPGTRLTVL.

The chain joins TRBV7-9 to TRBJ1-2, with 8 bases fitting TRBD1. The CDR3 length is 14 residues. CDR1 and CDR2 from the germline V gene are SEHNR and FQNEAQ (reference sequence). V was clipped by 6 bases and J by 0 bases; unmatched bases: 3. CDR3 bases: TGTGCCAGCAGTACCAGGGGGCCTAACTATGGCTACACCTTC. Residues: CASSTRGPNYGYTF.

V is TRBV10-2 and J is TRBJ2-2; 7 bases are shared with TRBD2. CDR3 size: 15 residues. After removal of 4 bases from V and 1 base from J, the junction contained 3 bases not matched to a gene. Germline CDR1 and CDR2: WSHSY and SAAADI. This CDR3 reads CASSVKRENTGELFF. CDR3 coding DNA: TGCGCCAGCAGTGTCAAGCGGGAGAACACCGGGGAGCTGTTTTTT.

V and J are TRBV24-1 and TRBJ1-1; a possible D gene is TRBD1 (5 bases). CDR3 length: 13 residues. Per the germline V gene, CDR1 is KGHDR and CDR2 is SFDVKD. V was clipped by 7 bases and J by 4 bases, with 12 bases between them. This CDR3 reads CATRTERGTEAFF. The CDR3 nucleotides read TGTGCCACCAGAACTGAAAGGGGCACTGAAGCTTTCTTT.

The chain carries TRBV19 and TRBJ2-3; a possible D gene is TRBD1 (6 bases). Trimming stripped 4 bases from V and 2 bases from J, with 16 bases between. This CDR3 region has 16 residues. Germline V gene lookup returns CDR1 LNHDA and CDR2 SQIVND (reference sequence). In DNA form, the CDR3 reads TGTGCCAGTAGTACGTCCGGGACATTAAACACAGATACGCAGTATTTT. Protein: CASSTSGTLNTDTQYF.

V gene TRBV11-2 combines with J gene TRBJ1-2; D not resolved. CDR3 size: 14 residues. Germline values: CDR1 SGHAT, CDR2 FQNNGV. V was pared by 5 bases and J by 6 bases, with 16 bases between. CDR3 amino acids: CASSRSFGADGYTF. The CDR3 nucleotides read TGTGCCAGCAGCCGGAGCTTTGGAGCGGATGGCTACACCTTC. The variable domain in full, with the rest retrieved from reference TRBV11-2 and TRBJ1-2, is EAGVAQSPRYKIIEKRQSVAFWCNPISGHATLYWYQQILGQGPKLLIQFQNNGVVDDSQLPKDRFSAERLKGVDSTLKIQPAKLEDSAVYLCASSRSFGADGYTFGSGTRLTVV.

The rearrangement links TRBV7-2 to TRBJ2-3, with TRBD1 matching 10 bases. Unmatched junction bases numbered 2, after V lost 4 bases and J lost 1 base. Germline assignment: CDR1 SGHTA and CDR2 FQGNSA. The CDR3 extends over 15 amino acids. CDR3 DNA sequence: TGTGCCAGCAGCTCCGGGACAGGGGGCACAGATACGCAGTATTTT. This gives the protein CASSSGTGGTDTQYF.

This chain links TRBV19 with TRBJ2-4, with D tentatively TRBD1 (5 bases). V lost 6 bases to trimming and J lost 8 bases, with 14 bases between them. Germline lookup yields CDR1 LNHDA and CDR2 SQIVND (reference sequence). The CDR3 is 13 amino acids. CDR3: CASSQGGMDIQYF. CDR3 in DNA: TGTGCCAGTAGCCAGGGTGGAATGGACATTCAGTACTTC.